This record looks at one T cell receptor (beta chain) sequence and its context. The TCR beta CDR3 regions underwent amplification using RNA transcripts as the source. An initial round of RT-PCR targeting the TCR CDR3 relied on the HTBI primer set. Using its own MiXCR run on the multiplex PCR reads, TCRdb lists one record per CDR3 protein. Of 600,000 to 650,000 distinct CDR3 sequences in the sample, less than 25% were seen once. The J segment lost 5 bases and the V segment lost 4 bases, leaving 8 bases of the junction unmatched. The CDR3 has 16 residues. This entry belongs to a study of T cells in Graves' hyperthyroidism and ophthalmopathy.

The chain is built from TRBV12-3 or TRBV12-4 and TRBJ2-3; 11 positions match TRBD2. Specimen: blood. The TCR comes from a man aged 25-40 years with Graves' ophthalmopathy. The CDR3 spells CASSSIAGGPLDTQYF. The CDR3 nucleotides are TGTGCCAGCAGTTCCATAGCGGGAGGGCCTTTAGATACGCAGTATTTT.